A single sample is the source of the 22 T cell receptor beta chains below, sequenced in a study of lymphopenia after photon versus proton radiotherapy (dated by TCRdb to the late 2010s). Library method: the immunoSEQ multiplex PCR assay. TCRdb carries this immuneACCESS record with in-frame sequences only. Its versions omit some clonotypes, under half of them owing to an unresolved V gene in the studies checked, with the rest unexplained. This sample has 150,000 to 200,000 clones in its table, and about 85% of those were observed once. Less than 6% of the sample rests with the top ten. The material was peripheral blood, obtained from a patient treated with photon-based radiotherapy. These receptor sequences come from a man aged 50-59 years with gastric cancer.

The J gene is TRBJ1-5, the V gene TRBV19; possible D gene TRBD1, 6 bases. CDR1 and CDR2 from the germline V gene are LNHDA and SQIVND (reference sequence). The CDR3 contains 12 residues. Trimming shortened V by 7 bases and J by 7 bases, and 11 bases separated the two germline ends. CDR3 DNA sequence: TGTGCCAGTACCATGGGGGCACAGCCCCAGCATTTT. It specifies CASTMGAQPQHF.

The chain has TRBV6-5 and TRBJ1-5; TRBD1 might be the D (6 bases). The V and J ends lost 6 bases and 0 bases respectively, with 12 bases between them. The V gene's germline CDR1 is MNHEY and CDR2 SVGAGI. The CDR3 consists of 15 residues. The DNA of the CDR3 is TGTGCCAGCAGGAGAAAACAGGGTAGCAATCAGCCCCAGCATTTT. Protein: CASRRKQGSNQPQHF.

The V call is TRBV19, the J call TRBJ1-2; the D gene is possibly TRBD1 (5 bases). Germline V CDR1 and CDR2: LNHDA, SQIVND (reference sequence). This CDR3 spans 12 amino acids. V was cut by 6 bases and J by 7 bases, with 12 bases left in between. CDR3 bases: TGTGCCAGTAGACAGGCCCTGGGTGGCTACACCTTC. It translates to CASRQALGGYTF.

This sequence joins TRBV19 and TRBJ2-3; TRBD1 or TRBD2 may be the D gene (5 bases each). Germline lookup yields CDR1 LNHDA and CDR2 SQIVND (reference sequence). The V gene lost 6 bases and the J gene lost 3 bases, with 16 bases spanning the gap. The CDR3 covers 15 residues. This CDR3 reads CASSSGTLGTDTQYF. CDR3 sequence (DNA): TGTGCCAGTAGCTCCGGGACCCTGGGGACAGATACGCAGTATTTT.

V and J are TRBV2 and TRBJ2-1; TRBD2 matches 7 bases. The germline V gene has CDR1 SNHLY and CDR2 FYNNEI. With 1 base clipped from V and 1 base from J, the junction kept 1 base outside the gene matches. This CDR3 region has 15 residues. CDR3 region: CASSEDGGSYNEQFF. The CDR3 DNA reads as TGTGCCAGCAGTGAAGACGGGGGGTCCTACAATGAGCAGTTCTTC.

The chain employs TRBV28 and TRBJ2-7; 10 bases map to TRBD2. The CDR3 length is 17 residues. V trimming: 2 bases; J trimming: 4 bases; junction bases outside the gene matches: 11. Germline CDR1 and CDR2: MDHEN and SYDVKM. CDR3 nucleotides: TGTGCCAGCAGTTTACCGGGAGCTAGCGGGAGCAGATACGAGCAGTACTTC. It translates to CASSLPGASGSRYEQYF.

V usage is TRBV7-9 and J usage is TRBJ2-5; 7 nucleotides align to TRBD1. The length of the CDR3 is 17 residues. The V and J ends lost 5 bases and 0 bases, in that order; junction bases with no gene match: 12. Germline V lookup: CDR1 SEHNR, CDR2 FQNEAQ (reference sequence). The CDR3 region is CASSPLTGKGYQETQYF. CDR3 bases: TGTGCCAGCAGCCCACTGACAGGGAAGGGGTACCAAGAGACCCAGTACTTC.

The CDR3 DNA reads as TGCGCCAGCAGCCAAGACGCCAGCCGCAATCAGCCCCAGCATTTT. Its protein is CASSQDASRNQPQHF. The chain carries TRBV4-1 and TRBJ1-5; no clear D gene. V lost 0 bases and J lost 2, with 8 bases in between. Germline V gene data show CDR1 as MGHRA and CDR2 as YSYEKL. The CDR3 spans 15 residues.

The chain employs TRBV2 and TRBJ2-1; TRBD2 agrees at 9 bases. Unmatched junction bases numbered 7, after V lost 11 bases and J lost 5 bases. CDR1 is SNHLY and CDR2 is FYNNEI in the germline V gene. The CDR3 runs to 13 residues. CDR3 in DNA: TGTGCCGGCCAGCGGGAGGTAAACAATGAGCAGTTCTTC. Translation gives CAGQREVNNEQFF.

The CDR3 here is CASSLGGLQGTYGYTF. For the CDR3, the DNA is TGTGCCAGCAGCTTGGGCGGGTTACAGGGTACCTATGGCTACACCTTC. The chain combines TRBV5-6 with TRBJ1-2, with a weak D call TRBD1 (6 bases). The CDR3 totals 16 residues. Trimming took 0 bases from V and 4 from J, leaving 16 bases between them. CDR1 is SGHDT and CDR2 is YYEEEE in the germline V gene. Supplemented by reference TRBV5-6 and TRBJ1-2, the full variable domain reads DAGVTQSPTHLIKTRGQQVTLRCSPKSGHDTVSWYQQALGQGPQFIFQYYEEEERQRGNFPDRFSGHQFPNYSSELNVNALLLGDSALYLCASSLGGLQGTYGYTFGSGTRLTVV.

This chain links TRBV28 with TRBJ1-2; D might be TRBD1 (5 bases). V lost 4 bases, J lost 4 bases, and 10 bases lay in between. The CDR3 has 13 amino acids. CDR1 and CDR2 from the germline V gene are MDHEN and SYDVKM. The DNA for the CDR3 is TGTGCCAGCAGTTCTGGGGCGGGCTATGGCTACACCTTC. Its protein is CASSSGAGYGYTF.

The J gene is TRBJ2-4, the V gene TRBV7-2, with TRBD1 matching 7 bases. CDR1 and CDR2 from the germline V gene are SGHTA and FQGNSA. V was pared by 5 bases and J by 8 bases, with 9 bases of the junction left unmatched. The CDR3 extends over 14 amino acids. The CDR3 DNA is TGTGCCAGCAGCCTCAGGGGGACGCTTGACATTCAGTACTTC. It specifies CASSLRGTLDIQYF.

This clone was found once. This chain joins TRBV30 and TRBJ2-7; 8 positions agree with TRBD2. The CDR3 sequence is 13 residues long. The germline gives CDR1 GTSNPN, CDR2 SVGIG (reference sequence). J gave up 4 bases and V 4 bases, and 6 bases lay outside the gene matches. CDR3 in amino acids: CAWIQASGYEQYF. The CDR3 DNA reads TGTGCCTGGATCCAGGCTAGCGGGTACGAGCAGTACTTC. Using reference TRBV30 and TRBJ2-7 for the parts outside the CDR3, the full variable domain is SQTIHQWPATLVQPVGSPLSLECTVEGTSNPNLYWYRQAAGRGLQLLFYSVGIGQISSEVPQNLSASRPQDRQFILSSKKLLLSDSGFYLCAWIQASGYEQYFGPGTRLTVT.

V usage is TRBV28 and J usage is TRBJ1-3; D perhaps matches TRBD1 (6 bases). CDR1 MDHEN and CDR2 SYDVKM come from the germline V gene. Trimming shortened V by 8 bases and J by 3 bases, and 17 bases separated the two germline ends. CDR3 length: 15 amino acids. CDR3: CASGPQSGVGNTIYF. The CDR3 nucleotides are TGTGCCAGCGGCCCCCAATCAGGGGTTGGAAACACCATATATTTT.

This clone was counted a single time. V usage is TRBV2 and J usage is TRBJ2-7; D is possibly TRBD1 (5 bases). Trimming removed 2 bases at V and 7 bases at J, with 18 bases between. CDR3 length: 15 residues. Germline CDR1 reads SNHLY; CDR2 reads FYNNEI. CDR3 region: CASSERWSSRGEQYF. Written as DNA, the CDR3 is TGTGCCAGCAGTGAAAGGTGGTCTAGTAGGGGTGAGCAGTACTTC.

This sequence joins TRBV6-5 and TRBJ1-1; 7 bases agree with TRBD1. This CDR3 spans 13 amino acids. Germline V gives CDR1 MNHEY, CDR2 SVGAGI. The V gene end was trimmed by 2 bases and the J gene end by 4 bases; junction bases not matched to a gene: 1. The CDR3 DNA sequence: TGTGCCAGCAGTTACGGGACAGTCACTGAAGCTTTCTTT. It codes for CASSYGTVTEAFF.

The J gene is TRBJ2-2, the V gene TRBV30; TRBD1 or TRBD2 may be the D gene (5 bases each). In germline, CDR1 is GTSNPN, CDR2 SVGIG (reference sequence). This CDR3 is built from 15 residues. Trimming left V 3 bases short and J 3 bases short, with 14 bases between. CDR3 nucleotides: TGTGCCTGGAGAATGGAGAGGGGCTACACCGGGGAGCTGTTTTTT. Translated: CAWRMERGYTGELFF.

V usage is TRBV5-1 and J usage is TRBJ2-1; D is possibly TRBD1 or TRBD2 (6 bases each). The CDR3 is made up of 13 amino acids. V lost 3 bases and J lost 12, with 16 bases in between. Germline assignment: CDR1 SGHRS and CDR2 YFSETQ. The CDR3 DNA sequence: TGCGCCAGCAGCTCCTCGGGGGCTGGGGGGCAGTTCTTC. This translates into CASSSSGAGGQFF.

The V and J genes are TRBV19 and TRBJ1-2; TRBD1 aligns across 8 bases. The CDR3 runs to 15 residues. The germline CDR1 and CDR2 sequences are LNHDA and SQIVND (reference sequence). Trimming cost V 4 bases and J 8 bases; bases outside gene matches: 12. The CDR3 nucleotides are TGTGCCAGTAGTACCCCACGACCGACAGGGGTGGGCTACACCTTC. The encoded protein is CASSTPRPTGVGYTF.

The chain couples TRBV29-1 to TRBJ2-3; TRBD2 aligns across 14 bases. The CDR3 sequence is 18 residues long. The germline CDR1 and CDR2 sequences are SQVTM and ANQGSEA. V shed 3 bases, J shed 3 bases, and the junction held 11 bases outside the gene matches. The CDR3 spells CSVEGTSGRFVVTDTQYF. The CDR3 nucleotides read TGCAGCGTTGAGGGGACTAGCGGGAGATTCGTAGTGACAGATACGCAGTATTTT.

This chain links TRBV6-1 with TRBJ1-1, with D tentatively TRBD1 (6 bases). V lost 7 bases, J lost 2 bases, and 17 bases lay in between. The germline CDR1 and CDR2 sequences are MNHNS and SASEGT. The CDR3 is 15 amino acids. The CDR3: CASTFTQGFNTEAFF. The CDR3 coding sequence is TGTGCCAGCACCTTCACACAGGGTTTTAACACTGAAGCTTTCTTT.

This clone was seen a single time. The chain uses TRBV7-9 and TRBJ1-3; 7 bases fit TRBD1. The CDR3 totals 16 residues. With 3 bases clipped from V and 1 base from J, the junction kept 6 bases outside the gene matches. CDR1 is SEHNR, CDR2 FQNEAQ, per germline (reference sequence). The CDR3 is CASSLGQPSSGNTIYF. The CDR3 DNA sequence: TGTGCCAGCAGCTTGGGACAGCCTTCTTCTGGAAACACCATATATTTT.